The source of this TCR beta chain is a study of blood T cell repertoires in COVID-19. Study-level information: PBMCs, B-cell-depleted T cells, or T cells provided the cDNA or gDNA that made up the material.

Seattle patients were enrolled while actively infected and followed longitudinally. The protocol was immunoSEQ multiplex PCR, while the TCRdb copy is restricted to in-frame clones and leaves out a portion. This repertoire shows approximately 97,000 clones, roughly 92% found once; its top ten account for approximately 1.9%. This receptor was taken from a woman aged 45-59 years with COVID-19, enrolled during active disease. What was sequenced was peripheral blood.

This chain's CDR3 is CASSRAGQGVGNEKLFF. As DNA, the CDR3 is TGTGCCAGCAGCCGGGCGGGGCAGGGGGTCGGTAATGAAAAACTGTTTTTT. The rearrangement joins TRBV27 to TRBJ1-4; 7 nucleotides line up with TRBD1. The V segment lost 6 bases and the J segment 4 bases; nucleotides outside the gene matches: 14. The CDR3 length is 17 residues. Germline V gene sequence: CDR1 MNHEY, CDR2 SMNVEV (reference sequence).